The 13 T cell receptor beta chains presented below share a single source sample, sequenced in a study of cytomegalovirus exposure and HLA in healthy donors. PCR used 60 Vbeta primers and 13 Jbeta primers. The assay was immunoSEQ multiplex PCR, and TCRdb's table has in-frame clones only and misses some. The top ten hold around 4% of the sample, which has 100,000 to 150,000 clones, about two thirds seen once. The specimen sequenced was PBMCs. The source of these receptors is a man aged 25 to 45 in good health and CMV-seronegative.

The rearrangement joins TRBV4-2 to TRBJ1-6; D possibly corresponds to TRBD1 (6 bases). Trimming removed 0 bases from V and 4 bases from J, with 7 bases in between. The germline V gene encodes CDR1 LGHNA and CDR2 YNFKEQ. The length of the CDR3 is 15 residues. As DNA, the CDR3 is TGTGCCAGCAGCCAAGAGGGACATTATAATTCACCCCTCCACTTT. Its translation is CASSQEGHYNSPLHF.

This chain links TRBV7-3 with TRBJ2-1; a possible D gene is TRBD2 (5 bases). V was trimmed by 1 base and J by 8 bases, leaving 6 bases between them. The CDR3 is made up of 12 amino acids. From germline, CDR1 is SGHTA and CDR2 FQGTGA. DNA of the CDR3: TGTGCCAGCAGCTTAAGCGGGCATGAGCAGTTCTTC. Its protein product is CASSLSGHEQFF.

The chain uses TRBV28 and TRBJ2-7, with 7 nucleotides matching TRBD2. The V segment lost 5 bases and the J segment 5 bases; nucleotides outside the gene matches: 9. There are 14 residues in the CDR3. The germline gives CDR1 MDHEN, CDR2 SYDVKM. The CDR3, as DNA: TGTGCCAGCAGTGAGGTGGGGGGGTCTGACGAGCAGTACTTC. It encodes CASSEVGGSDEQYF.

The rearrangement joins TRBV30 to TRBJ1-1; D is uncertain. The CDR3 runs to 12 residues. Germline V gene data show CDR1 as GTSNPN and CDR2 as SVGIG (reference sequence). V was clipped by 4 bases and J by 8 bases, with 14 bases between them. CDR3 in DNA: TGTGCCTGGAACCCCCCCGGCGGGGAAGCTTTCTTT. This translates into CAWNPPGGEAFF. The full variable domain, its missing parts supplied by reference TRBV30 and TRBJ1-1, is SQTIHQWPATLVQPVGSPLSLECTVEGTSNPNLYWYRQAAGRGLQLLFYSVGIGQISSEVPQNLSASRPQDRQFILSSKKLLLSDSGFYLCAWNPPGGEAFFGQGTRLTVV.

A word on this clone: Mismatch with germline at one junction end may stem from a read error. The V gene is TRBV7-9, the J gene TRBJ1-1, with TRBD1 matching over 10 bases. The CDR3 contains 16 residues. Germline CDR1 SEHNR, CDR2 FQNEAQ (reference sequence). CDR3 loop: CSSSQSRTGGNTEAFF. The CDR3 bases are TGTTCCAGCAGCCAGTCCCGGACAGGGGGAAACACTGAAGCTTTCTTT.

CDR3 DNA: TGTGCCAGCAGCTTTCTTCCACAGGGGTACGATGAAAAACTGTTTTTT. This sequence encodes CASSFLPQGYDEKLFF. This chain uses TRBV7-2 with TRBJ1-4, with TRBD1 matching 7 bases. The CDR3 is 16 residues long. V lost 3 bases and J lost 6; bases outside the gene matches: 10. Germline V gives CDR1 SGHTA, CDR2 FQGNSA. The full variable domain, completed using reference TRBV7-2 and TRBJ1-4, is GAGVSQSPSNKVTEKGKDVELRCDPISGHTALYWYRQSLGQGLEFLIYFQGNSAPDKSGLPSDRFSAERTGGSVSTLTIQRTQQEDSAVYLCASSFLPQGYDEKLFFGSGTQLSVL.

This chain links TRBV6-1 with TRBJ2-7; 9 bases fit TRBD1. V shed 4 bases and J 4 bases; nucleotides not matched to a gene: 5. Germline assignment: CDR1 MNHNS and CDR2 SASEGT. The CDR3 runs 14 residues. The CDR3 DNA reads TGTGCCAGCAGTGTTGAAGACAGGGGGTACGAGCAGTACTTC. Its translation is CASSVEDRGYEQYF.

On this clone itself: The junction shows a germline mismatch at one end, possibly a read error. The rearrangement joins TRBV4-3 to TRBJ2-1; 8 nucleotides line up with TRBD1. CDR1 LGHNA and CDR2 YSLEER come from the germline V gene. The CDR3 totals 16 residues. CDR3: CASSQDLLQGGNEQLF. CDR3 sequence (DNA): TGCGCCAGCAGCCAAGATCTGTTACAGGGGGGCAATGAGCAGCTCTTC.

The chain recombines TRBV27 with TRBJ2-3, with 7 bases matching TRBD1. Unmatched junction bases numbered 10, after V lost 5 bases and J lost 5 bases. The CDR3 spans 15 residues. Per the germline V gene, CDR1 is MNHEY and CDR2 is SMNVEV (reference sequence). CDR3 sequence (DNA): TGTGCCAGCAGTCCACGGATAGGGGGCGAAGATACGCAGTATTTT. Translating it yields CASSPRIGGEDTQYF.

The chain uses TRBV10-1 and TRBJ1-1; D is ambiguous. Deletions cut 5 bases from V and 6 bases from J, with 16 bases between. Looked up from germline, CDR1 is WNHNN and CDR2 is SYGVQD (reference sequence). CDR3 size: 14 residues. CDR3 in amino acids: CASSLGSNGAEAFF. Written as DNA, the CDR3 is TGCGCCAGCAGTTTGGGCAGCAATGGCGCTGAAGCTTTCTTT.

This rearrangement joins TRBV9 to TRBJ1-1; D might be TRBD1 (5 bases). The CDR3 consists of 15 residues. Germline V CDR1 and CDR2: SGDLS, YYNGEE. V was pared by 2 bases and J by 3 bases, with 14 bases between. As DNA, the CDR3 is TGTGCCAGCAGCGTGAGCGGGGGTACAGACACTGAAGCTTTCTTT. Translated, it gives CASSVSGGTDTEAFF.

The rearrangement joins TRBV2 to TRBJ2-5; 9 bases line up with TRBD2. Germline V CDR1 and CDR2: SNHLY, FYNNEI. V gave up 3 bases and J gave up 5 bases; unmatched junction bases: 10. CDR3 length equals 16 residues. For the CDR3, the DNA is TGTGCCAGCAGTGATGGTAGCCTAGCGGGGATCGAGACCCAGTACTTC. Amino acids: CASSDGSLAGIETQYF.

This sequence joins TRBV19 and TRBJ1-1; D remains ambiguous. Deletions cut 5 bases from V and 2 bases from J, with 15 bases between. This CDR3 region has 15 residues. Per germline, CDR1 LNHDA and CDR2 SQIVND (reference sequence). The CDR3 sequence is CASSPFGQVNTEAFF. Written as DNA, the CDR3 is TGTGCCAGTAGTCCTTTTGGGCAAGTTAACACTGAAGCTTTCTTT.